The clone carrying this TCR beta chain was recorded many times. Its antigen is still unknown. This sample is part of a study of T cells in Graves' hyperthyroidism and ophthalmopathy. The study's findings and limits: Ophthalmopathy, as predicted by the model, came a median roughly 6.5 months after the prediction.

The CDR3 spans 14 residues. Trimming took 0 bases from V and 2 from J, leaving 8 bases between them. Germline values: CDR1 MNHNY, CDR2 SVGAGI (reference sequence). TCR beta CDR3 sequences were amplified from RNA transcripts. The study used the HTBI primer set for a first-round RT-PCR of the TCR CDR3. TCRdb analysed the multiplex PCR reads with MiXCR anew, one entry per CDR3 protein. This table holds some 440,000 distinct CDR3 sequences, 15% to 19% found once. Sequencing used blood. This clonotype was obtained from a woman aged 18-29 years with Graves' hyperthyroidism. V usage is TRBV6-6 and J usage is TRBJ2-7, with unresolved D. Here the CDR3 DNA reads TGTGCCAGCAGTTACTCGGCAGCAGCCTACGAGCAGTACTTC. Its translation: CASSYSAAAYEQYF.